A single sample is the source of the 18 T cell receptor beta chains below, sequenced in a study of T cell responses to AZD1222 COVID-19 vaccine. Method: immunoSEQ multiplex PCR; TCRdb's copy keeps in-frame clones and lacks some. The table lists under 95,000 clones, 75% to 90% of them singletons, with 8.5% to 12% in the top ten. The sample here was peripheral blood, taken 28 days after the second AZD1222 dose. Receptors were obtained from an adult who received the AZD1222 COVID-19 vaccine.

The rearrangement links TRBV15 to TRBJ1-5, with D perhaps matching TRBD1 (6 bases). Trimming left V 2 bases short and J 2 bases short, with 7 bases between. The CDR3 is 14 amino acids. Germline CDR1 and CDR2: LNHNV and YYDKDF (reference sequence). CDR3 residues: CATSRSGGNQPQHF. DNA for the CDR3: TGTGCCACCAGCAGATCAGGGGGCAATCAGCCCCAGCATTTT.

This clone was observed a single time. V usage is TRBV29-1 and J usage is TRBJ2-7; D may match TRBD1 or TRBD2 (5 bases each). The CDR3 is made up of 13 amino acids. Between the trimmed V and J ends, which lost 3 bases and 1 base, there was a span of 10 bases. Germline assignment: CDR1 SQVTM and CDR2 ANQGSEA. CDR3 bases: TGCAGCGTTGAGGGGGAAAATTCCTACGAGCAGTACTTC. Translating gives CSVEGENSYEQYF.

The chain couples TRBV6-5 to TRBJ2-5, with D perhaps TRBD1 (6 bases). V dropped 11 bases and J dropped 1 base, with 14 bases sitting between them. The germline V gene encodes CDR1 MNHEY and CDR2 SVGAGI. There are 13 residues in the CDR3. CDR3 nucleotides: TGTGCCGGAAACTTGGACAGCCAAGAGACCCAGTACTTC. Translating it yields CAGNLDSQETQYF.

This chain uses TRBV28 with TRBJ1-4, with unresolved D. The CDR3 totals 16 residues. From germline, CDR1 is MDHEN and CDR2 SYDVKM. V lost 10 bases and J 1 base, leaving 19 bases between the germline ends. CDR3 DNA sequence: TGTGCCACCGCTATTCGTTGGGCCTTAACTAATGAAAAACTGTTTTTT. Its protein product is CATAIRWALTNEKLFF.

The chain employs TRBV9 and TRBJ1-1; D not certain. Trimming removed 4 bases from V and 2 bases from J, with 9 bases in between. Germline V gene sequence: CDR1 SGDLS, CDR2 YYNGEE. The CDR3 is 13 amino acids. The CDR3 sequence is CASSPGPNTEAFF. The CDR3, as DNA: TGTGCCAGCAGCCCTGGACCTAACACTGAAGCTTTCTTT.

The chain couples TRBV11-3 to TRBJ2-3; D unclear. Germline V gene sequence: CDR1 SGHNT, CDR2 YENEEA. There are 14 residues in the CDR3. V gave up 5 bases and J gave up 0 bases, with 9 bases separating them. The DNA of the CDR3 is TGTGCCAGCAGCCGTGGGGAAAGCACAGATACGCAGTATTTT. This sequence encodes CASSRGESTDTQYF.

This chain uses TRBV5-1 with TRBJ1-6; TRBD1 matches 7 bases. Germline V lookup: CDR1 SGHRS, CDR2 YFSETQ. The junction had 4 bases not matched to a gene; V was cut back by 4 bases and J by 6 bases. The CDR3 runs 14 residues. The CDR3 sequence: CASSRGTANSPLHF. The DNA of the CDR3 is TGCGCCAGCAGCCGAGGGACAGCTAATTCACCCCTCCACTTT.

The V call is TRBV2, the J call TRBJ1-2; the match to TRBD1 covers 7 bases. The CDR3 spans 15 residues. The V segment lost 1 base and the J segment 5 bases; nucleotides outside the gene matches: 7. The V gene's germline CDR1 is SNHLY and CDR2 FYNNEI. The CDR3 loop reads CASSEVVQGHYGYTF. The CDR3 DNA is TGTGCCAGCAGTGAAGTAGTACAGGGGCATTATGGCTACACCTTC.

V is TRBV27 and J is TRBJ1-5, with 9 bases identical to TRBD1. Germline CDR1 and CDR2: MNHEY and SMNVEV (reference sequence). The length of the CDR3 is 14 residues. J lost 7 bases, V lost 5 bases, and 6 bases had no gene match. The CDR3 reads CASSPGTGWQPQHF. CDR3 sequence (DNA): TGTGCCAGCAGTCCAGGGACAGGGTGGCAGCCCCAGCATTTT.

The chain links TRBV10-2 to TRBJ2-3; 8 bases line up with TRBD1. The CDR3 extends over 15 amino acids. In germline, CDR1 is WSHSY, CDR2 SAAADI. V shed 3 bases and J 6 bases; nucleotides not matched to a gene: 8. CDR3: CASSEWTGLGDTQYF. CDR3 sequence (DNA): TGCGCCAGCAGTGAATGGACAGGGCTGGGGGATACGCAGTATTTT.

The CDR3 bases are TGTGCCAGCAGCTTGGCAGGGGCGAGGTTAAACAATGAGCAGTTCTTC. This codes for CASSLAGARLNNEQFF. The chain has TRBV5-6 and TRBJ2-1; D is possibly TRBD1 (6 bases). The CDR3 is made up of 16 amino acids. With 0 bases removed from V and 5 bases from J, the gap between germline ends came to 15 bases. Germline V lookup: CDR1 SGHDT, CDR2 YYEEEE.

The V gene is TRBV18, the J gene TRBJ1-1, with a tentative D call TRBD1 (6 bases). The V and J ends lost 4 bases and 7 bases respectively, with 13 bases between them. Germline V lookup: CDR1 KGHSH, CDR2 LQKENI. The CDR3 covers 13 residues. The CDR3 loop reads CASSLRQGIEAFF. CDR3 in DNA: TGTGCCAGCTCACTTCGTCAGGGGATTGAAGCTTTCTTT.

CDR3 sequence: CSVERAPNTEAFF. In DNA form, the CDR3 reads TGCAGCGTTGAAAGGGCCCCGAACACTGAAGCTTTCTTT. The J gene is TRBJ1-1, the V gene TRBV29-1; D unresolved. The V gene's germline CDR1 is SQVTM and CDR2 ANQGSEA. This CDR3 is 13 amino acids long. V was clipped by 2 bases and J by 1 base, with 8 bases between them.

The CDR3 reads CASSQAGDEQYF. The CDR3 nucleotides read TGTGCCAGCAGCCAGGCGGGCGACGAGCAGTACTTC. The chain links TRBV14 to TRBJ2-7; TRBD2 is a possible D gene (5 bases). Trimming took 3 bases from V and 5 from J, leaving 8 bases between them. The CDR3 spans 12 residues. CDR1 is SGHDN, CDR2 FVKESK, per germline.

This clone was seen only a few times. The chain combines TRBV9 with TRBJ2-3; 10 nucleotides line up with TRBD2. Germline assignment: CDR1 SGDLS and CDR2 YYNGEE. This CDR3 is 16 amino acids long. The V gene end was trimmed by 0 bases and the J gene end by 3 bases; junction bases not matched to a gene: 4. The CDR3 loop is CASSVVPAGGTDTQYF. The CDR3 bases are TGTGCCAGCAGCGTAGTCCCAGCGGGGGGGACAGATACGCAGTATTTT.

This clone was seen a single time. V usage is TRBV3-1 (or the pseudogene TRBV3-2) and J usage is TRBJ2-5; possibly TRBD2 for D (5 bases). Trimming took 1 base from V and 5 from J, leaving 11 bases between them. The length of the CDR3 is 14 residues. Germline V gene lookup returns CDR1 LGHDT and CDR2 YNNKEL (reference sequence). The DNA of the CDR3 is TGTGCCAGCAGCCAAGGACTCACGGGGGAGACCCAGTACTTC. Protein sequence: CASSQGLTGETQYF.

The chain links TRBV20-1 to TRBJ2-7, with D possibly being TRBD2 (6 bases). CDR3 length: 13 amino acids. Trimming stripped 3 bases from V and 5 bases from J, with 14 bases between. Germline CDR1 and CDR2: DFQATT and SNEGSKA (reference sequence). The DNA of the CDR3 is TGCAGTGCTAGTGGGAGGCCGGACGACGAGCAGTACTTC. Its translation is CSASGRPDDEQYF.

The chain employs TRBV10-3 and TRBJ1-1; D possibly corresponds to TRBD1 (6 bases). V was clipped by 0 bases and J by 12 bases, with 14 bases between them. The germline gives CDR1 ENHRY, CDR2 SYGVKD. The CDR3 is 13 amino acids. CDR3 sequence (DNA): TGTGCCATCAGTGAGTCGGGGGGGGCATGGCCTTTCTTT. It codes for CAISESGGAWPFF.